These 2 T cell receptor beta chains were all obtained from the same sample, sequenced in a study of T cell responses to AZD1222 COVID-19 vaccine. The method was immunoSEQ multiplex PCR; TCRdb's version includes in-frame clones alone and lacks a portion of them. This repertoire shows 95,000 to 150,000 clones, 88% found once; its top ten account for 4.4%. This specimen was peripheral blood, taken on day 0 of AZD1222 vaccination. Receptors were obtained from an adult in good health.

The chain couples TRBV7-2 to TRBJ1-2; D remains unclear. V lost 3 bases and J 2 bases, leaving 7 bases between the germline ends. CDR3 length: 13 amino acids. Germline lookup yields CDR1 SGHTA and CDR2 FQGNSA. CDR3 protein: CASSFGPNYGYTF. In nucleotides, the CDR3 is TGTGCCAGCAGCTTCGGACCGAACTATGGCTACACCTTC.

The V call is TRBV27, the J call TRBJ2-5, with D possibly TRBD2 on 5 matching bases. This CDR3 is built from 11 residues. Germline CDR1 reads MNHEY; CDR2 reads SMNVEV (reference sequence). Trimming removed 8 bases from V and 4 bases from J, with 8 bases in between. CDR3 sequence reads: CASRRGETQYF. CDR3 sequence (DNA): TGTGCCAGCCGCCGGGGAGAGACCCAGTACTTC.